This is a list of T cell receptor beta chains from one sample in a study of blood T cell repertoires in COVID-19. Assay: immunoSEQ multiplex PCR; the TCRdb copy retains only in-frame clones and omits some. This sample has about 260,000 clones; around 90% occur once, and the top ten carry approximately 5.3%. Material: peripheral blood. The receptors were sampled from a woman aged 55-75 years with COVID-19, enrolled during active disease. CDR3s include the opening cysteine and the closing phenylalanine or tryptophan. The D gene is left open where the match is weak. Only part of the rows carry a size: once, few, many, or a class if the clone is expanded.

NA	NA	TRBV7-3	TRBJ2-2	CASSFPRLGSTGELFF	TGTGCCAGCAGCTTCCCCCGGTTGGGCTCGACCGGGGAGCTGTTTTTT
NA	NA	TRBV5-1	TRBJ2-3	CASSLEIRDSAQYF	TGCGCCAGCAGCTTGGAGATCAGGGATAGTGCGCAGTATTTT
NA	NA	TRBV18	TRBJ2-7	CASSPRIEGVTYEQYF	TGTGCCAGCTCACCTCGGATTGAGGGGGTCACCTACGAGCAGTACTTC
TRBD1	NA	TRBV19	TRBJ2-5	CASSGTEGETQYF	TGTGCCAGTAGCGGGACAGAGGGAGAGACCCAGTACTTC
TRBD1	NA	TRBV19	TRBJ1-1	CASSTDRGSGEAFF	TGTGCCAGTAGTACTGACAGGGGTTCGGGTGAAGCTTTCTTT
TRBD2	NA	TRBV28	TRBJ2-7	CASIPGTSGIYEQYF	TGTGCCAGCATACCAGGGACTAGCGGGATCTACGAGCAGTACTTC
NA	few	TRBV9	TRBJ2-5	CASSVDGGGETQYF	TGTGCCAGCAGCGTAGATGGGGGCGGGGAGACCCAGTACTTC
TRBD1	NA	TRBV6-5	TRBJ1-4	CASGVTGSNEKLFF	TGTGCCAGCGGCGTGACAGGGTCAAATGAAAAACTGTTTTTT
NA	NA	TRBV21-1	TRBJ2-7	CASSIGGGVPYEQYF	TGTGCCAGCAGCATAGGGGGCGGGGTTCCCTACGAGCAGTACTTC
NA	NA	TRBV7-8	TRBJ1-2	CASSLGGSGGTNYGYTF	TGTGCCAGCAGCTTAGGGGGTTCGGGGGGAACGAACTATGGCTACACCTTC
TRBD1	few	TRBV27	TRBJ1-2	CASTFMPTGGVYGYTF	TGTGCCAGCACTTTCATGCCGACAGGGGGCGTCTATGGCTACACCTTC
TRBD1	NA	TRBV5-1	TRBJ2-1	CASSLGQGAANEQFF	TGCGCCAGCAGCTTGGGTCAGGGGGCTGCAAATGAGCAGTTCTTC
NA	NA	TRBV9	TRBJ2-7	CASSVAAGAGYEQYF	TGTGCCAGCAGCGTAGCTGCGGGCGCTGGGTACGAGCAGTACTTC
TRBD1	NA	TRBV18	TRBJ1-1	CASSLRATGIGTEAFF	TGTGCCAGCTCCCTCAGGGCGACAGGGATCGGCACTGAAGCTTTCTTT
NA	NA	TRBV4-3	TRBJ1-6	CASSQDYAGGPYNSPLHF	TGCGCCAGCAGCCAAGATTACGCTGGTGGGCCCTATAATTCACCCCTCCACTTT
TRBD2	few	TRBV14	TRBJ2-3	CASSQRLAGFAIDTQYF	TGTGCCAGCAGCCAAAGACTAGCGGGATTTGCCATAGATACGCAGTATTTT
TRBD1	few	TRBV27	TRBJ2-5	CASSLGQGVLETQYF	TGTGCCAGCAGTTTAGGACAGGGGGTATTGGAGACCCAGTACTTC
NA	NA	TRBV25-1	TRBJ1-2	CASSELSYGYTF	TGTGCCAGCAGTGAACTCAGCTATGGCTACACCTTC
NA	NA	TRBV24-1	TRBJ1-1	CATAPGKNTEAFF	TGTGCCACCGCGCCGGGGAAGAACACTGAAGCTTTCTTT
NA	NA	TRBV7-9	TRBJ2-1	CASSLVDTLLYNEQFF	TGTGCCAGCAGCTTAGTGGACACCCTTCTCTACAATGAGCAGTTCTTC
NA	NA	TRBV24-1	TRBJ2-5	CATSDSRGTQTQYF	TGTGCCACCAGTGATTCGAGGGGGACGCAGACCCAGTACTTC
NA	NA	TRBV15	TRBJ1-6	CATGQLSSYNSPLHF	TGTGCCACCGGACAGCTGAGCTCCTATAATTCACCCCTCCACTTT
NA	NA	TRBV5-6	TRBJ1-4	CASSFGYRNEKLFF	TGTGCCAGCAGCTTTGGTTACAGAAATGAAAAACTGTTTTTT
TRBD1	NA	TRBV7-2	TRBJ1-2	CASTRIGDSFYGYTF	TGTGCCAGCACCCGAATTGGGGACAGTTTCTATGGCTACACCTTC
NA	NA	TRBV18	TRBJ2-5	CASSPRGETQYF	TGTGCCAGCTCACCCAGGGGTGAGACCCAGTACTTC
TRBD1	NA	TRBV10-3	TRBJ2-2	CAISATGVSGELFF	TGTGCCATCAGCGCTACAGGGGTCTCCGGGGAGCTGTTTTTT
TRBD1	NA	TRBV27	TRBJ1-6	CASRSGTGTNPYNSPLHF	TGTGCCAGCAGATCCGGGACAGGAACCAACCCTTATAATTCACCCCTCCACTTT
TRBD1	NA	TRBV19	TRBJ1-5	CASSATGGPRQPQHF	TGTGCCAGTAGTGCCACAGGGGGCCCTCGTCAGCCCCAGCATTTT
NA	NA	TRBV7-9	TRBJ1-2	CASSPRMGGSNYGYTF	TGTGCCAGCAGCCCCCGGATGGGGGGAAGTAACTATGGCTACACCTTC
TRBD2	NA	TRBV6-4	TRBJ2-3	CASSETPGTSGTSTDTQYF	TGTGCCAGCAGTGAGACCCCCGGGACTAGCGGGACTAGCACAGATACGCAGTATTTT
NA	NA	TRBV6-5	TRBJ2-3	CASTLDESTDTQYF	TGTGCCAGCACCCTAGACGAGTCCACAGATACGCAGTATTTT
NA	once	TRBV5-8	TRBJ1-5	CASSLEPGMGNQPQHF	TGTGCCAGCAGCTTGGAGCCCGGGATGGGCAATCAGCCCCAGCATTTT
NA	NA	TRBV11-2	TRBJ2-3	CASSFGGSTDTQYF	TGTGCCAGCAGCTTCGGCGGGAGCACAGATACGCAGTATTTT
TRBD1	NA	TRBV3-1/TRBV3-2	TRBJ2-5	CASSTRTGQETQYF	TGTGCCAGCAGCACACGGACAGGGCAAGAGACCCAGTACTTC
TRBD1	NA	TRBV18	TRBJ2-5	CASSGQGQPTQYF	TGTGCCAGCTCAGGACAGGGTCAACCGACCCAGTACTTC
NA	few	TRBV19	TRBJ1-1	CASKKTGQPPEAFF	TGTGCCAGTAAAAAGACGGGACAACCTCCTGAAGCTTTCTTT
TRBD2	NA	TRBV6-5	TRBJ2-3	CASSYSRGSSTDTQYF	TGTGCCAGCAGTTACTCGCGGGGGTCTAGCACAGATACGCAGTATTTT
NA	NA	TRBV27	TRBJ1-1	CASSFFGGRTEAFF	TGTGCCAGCAGTTTTTTCGGGGGGCGAACTGAAGCTTTCTTT
TRBD2	NA	TRBV29-1	TRBJ2-7	CSVEFLAGRQYF	TGCAGCGTTGAGTTTCTAGCGGGACGGCAGTACTTC
TRBD1	NA	TRBV5-4	TRBJ1-6	CASSLDRGATSPLHF	TGTGCCAGCAGCCTGGACAGGGGTGCTACTTCACCCCTCCACTTT
TRBD1	NA	TRBV10-3	TRBJ1-4	CAIRSDRGNEKLFF	TGTGCCATCAGATCGGACAGGGGGAATGAAAAACTGTTTTTT
NA	NA	TRBV18	TRBJ2-7	CASSPQLEQYF	TGTGCCAGCTCACCACAGCTAGAGCAGTACTTC
TRBD2	NA	TRBV6-1	TRBJ2-7	CASSEGGTSWYEQYF	TGTGCCAGCAGTGAAGGAGGGACTAGCTGGTACGAGCAGTACTTC
TRBD2	NA	TRBV4-1	TRBJ2-1	CASSQVGLAGLGNEQFF	TGCGCCAGCAGCCAAGTGGGGCTAGCGGGATTAGGGAATGAGCAGTTCTTC
NA	NA	TRBV14	TRBJ2-1	CASSRLGSGAYNEQFF	TGTGCCAGCAGCCGACTTGGATCAGGGGCTTACAATGAGCAGTTCTTC
NA	NA	TRBV28	TRBJ1-3	CASIERGKPGNTIYF	TGTGCCAGCATTGAAAGAGGGAAGCCTGGAAACACCATATATTTT
NA	NA	TRBV6-5	TRBJ1-4	CASRMMQRNEKLFF	TGTGCCAGCAGGATGATGCAGCGTAATGAAAAACTGTTTTTT
NA	NA	TRBV9	TRBJ1-6	CASSGIGGLGRNSPLHF	TGTGCCAGCAGCGGCATCGGAGGGCTCGGTAGAAATTCACCCCTCCACTTT
TRBD1	NA	TRBV7-3	TRBJ1-1	CASSALGQSEAFF	TGTGCCAGCAGCGCCCTGGGACAGAGTGAAGCTTTCTTT